Listed below are T cell receptor beta chains from one sample, sequenced in a study of T cell responses to AZD1222 COVID-19 vaccine. Assay: immunoSEQ multiplex PCR; the TCRdb copy retains only in-frame clones and omits some. The sample consists of 250,000 to 300,000 clones, 90% to 95% of them appearing once. The sequencing here drew on peripheral blood, taken 28 days after the second AZD1222 dose. The receptors come from an adult who received the AZD1222 COVID-19 vaccine. CDR3s include the opening cysteine and the closing phenylalanine or tryptophan. The D gene is left open where the match is weak. Some rows have no size entry. The others give once, few or many, or a class for an expanded clone.

CDR3 length | J gene | V gene | D gene | clone size | CDR3 protein | CDR3 DNA
15 | TRBJ2-1 | TRBV7-3 | NA | NA | CASSLGDSRRDEQFF | TGTGCCAGCAGCTTAGGCGACTCCCGCCGGGATGAGCAGTTCTTC
14 | TRBJ1-5 | TRBV5-5 | NA | NA | CASSFEGFNQPQHF | TGTGCCAGCAGCTTCGAGGGATTCAATCAGCCCCAGCATTTT
15 | TRBJ2-1 | TRBV18 | TRBD2 | NA | CASSPRTSGYNEQFF | TGTGCCAGCTCACCACGGACTAGCGGTTACAATGAGCAGTTCTTC
16 | TRBJ2-3 | TRBV11-2 | TRBD1 | NA | CASSWTGPGSRDTQYF | TGTGCCAGCAGCTGGACAGGTCCTGGGTCCCGTGATACGCAGTATTTT
13 | TRBJ1-1 | TRBV7-9 | NA | NA | CASSSAVGTEAFF | TGTGCCAGCAGCTCCGCCGTGGGGACTGAAGCTTTCTTT
16 | TRBJ2-1 | TRBV19 | TRBD2 | NA | CASSIGLTSGSNEQFF | TGTGCCAGTAGTATAGGACTCACTAGCGGGAGCAATGAGCAGTTCTTC
12 | TRBJ1-2 | TRBV19 | NA | once | CASSTYRDGYTF | TGTGCCAGTAGTACCTACAGGGACGGCTACACCTTC
16 | TRBJ2-7 | TRBV4-2 | TRBD2 | NA | CASSQDGSSGIYEQYF | TGTGCCAGCAGCCAAGATGGGTCTAGCGGGATCTACGAGCAGTACTTC
19 | TRBJ2-6 | TRBV7-3 | NA | NA | CASSFGALGPLSGANVLTF | TGTGCCAGCAGCTTTGGGGCACTGGGCCCTCTCTCTGGGGCCAACGTCCTGACTTTC
11 | TRBJ2-7 | TRBV4-1 | NA | NA | CASSQGIEQYF | TGCGCCAGCAGCCAGGGGATCGAGCAGTACTTC
13 | TRBJ2-7 | TRBV3-1/TRBV3-2 | TRBD1 | NA | CASSQGQGSEQYF | TGTGCCAGCAGCCAAGGACAGGGAAGCGAGCAGTACTTC
15 | TRBJ1-4 | TRBV4-1 | TRBD1 | NA | CASRPLGQGREKLFF | TGCGCCAGTCGGCCCCTAGGACAGGGTAGGGAAAAACTGTTTTTT
11 | TRBJ1-2 | TRBV20-1 | NA | NA | CSAWGGTGYTF | TGCAGTGCATGGGGGGGAACTGGCTACACCTTC
14 | TRBJ2-5 | TRBV27 | NA | NA | CASSPRGSQETQYF | TGTGCCAGCAGTCCCCGAGGGAGCCAAGAGACCCAGTACTTC
13 | TRBJ2-7 | TRBV12-3/TRBV12-4 | NA | NA | CASSSTGLYEQYF | TGTGCCAGCAGTTCCACAGGGCTCTACGAGCAGTACTTC
15 | TRBJ1-2 | TRBV4-1 | NA | NA | CASSQDSRTEVGYTF | TGCGCCAGCAGCCAAGATTCGAGAACCGAGGTGGGCTACACCTTC
15 | TRBJ2-7 | TRBV3-1/TRBV3-2 | TRBD2 | NA | CASSLLAGTSYEQYF | TGTGCCAGCAGCCTTCTAGCGGGGACCTCCTACGAGCAGTACTTC
17 | TRBJ1-4 | TRBV5-6 | NA | NA | CASSLKRLTIESEKLFF | TGTGCCAGCAGCTTGAAGAGGCTGACCATAGAATCTGAAAAACTGTTTTTT
15 | TRBJ2-1 | TRBV6-2/TRBV6-3 | TRBD2 | NA | CASSVVAGGGNEQFF | TGTGCCAGCAGTGTCGTAGCGGGAGGGGGCAATGAGCAGTTCTTC
16 | TRBJ1-1 | TRBV28 | NA | NA | CASSLWGSGVNTEAFF | TGTGCCAGCAGTTTATGGGGGTCAGGGGTGAACACTGAAGCTTTCTTT
13 | TRBJ2-3 | TRBV6-6 | NA | NA | CASKETSTDTQYF | TGTGCCAGCAAAGAGACTAGCACAGATACGCAGTATTTT
16 | TRBJ2-1 | TRBV5-1 | NA | NA | CASSLEVGSSYNEQFF | TGCGCCAGCAGCTTGGAGGTCGGGAGCTCCTACAATGAGCAGTTCTTC
15 | TRBJ1-2 | TRBV6-6 | TRBD1 | NA | CASSPGQGAYYGYTF | TGTGCCAGCAGTCCGGGACAGGGGGCTTATTATGGCTACACCTTC
16 | TRBJ2-7 | TRBV18 | TRBD2 | NA | CASSPPVSGGRYEQYF | TGTGCCAGCTCACCACCGGTTAGCGGGGGGCGATACGAGCAGTACTTC
19 | TRBJ2-1 | TRBV10-3 | TRBD2 | NA | CAISETPGLAGGPRNEQFF | TGTGCCATCAGTGAGACGCCGGGACTAGCGGGAGGGCCCCGGAATGAGCAGTTCTTC
15 | TRBJ2-7 | TRBV7-8 | TRBD2 | NA | CASSLGLGGSYEQYF | TGTGCCAGCAGCTTAGGTCTGGGGGGGTCCTACGAGCAGTACTTC
12 | TRBJ1-3 | TRBV7-9 | NA | once | CASREGGNTIYF | TGTGCCAGCAGGGAGGGAGGAAACACCATATATTTT
15 | TRBJ2-2 | TRBV15 | NA | NA | CATRLGGPNTGELFF | TGTGCCACCAGACTCGGGGGGCCGAACACCGGGGAGCTGTTTTTT
14 | TRBJ2-2 | TRBV5-1 | TRBD1 | NA | CASSSDRVTGELFF | TGCGCCAGCAGTTCGGACAGGGTCACCGGGGAGCTGTTTTTT